The sequence of this TCR beta chain was determined in a study of cytomegalovirus exposure and HLA in healthy donors. The overall study: Within the Caucasian-associated ancestry cluster were roughly 81% of the roughly 400 genotyped donors.

Trimming took off 7 bases at V and 8 bases at J, with 12 bases between the two ends. The germline V gene has CDR1 SNHLY and CDR2 FYNNEI. The CDR3 runs 12 residues. This clone was counted once. The antigen is undetermined. Study-wide findings and caveats: CMV serostatus was the only recorded immune exposure for donors.

The PCR had 60 Vbeta and 13 Jbeta primers. TCRdb's table, derived via immunoSEQ multiplex PCR, lists solely in-frame clones and lacks some. The sample lists 200,000 to 300,000 clones, approximately 84% occurring once. Material for sequencing was PBMCs. V gene TRBV2 combines with J gene TRBJ2-1; D not resolved. The receptor's source is a woman aged 40-49 years in good health and CMV-seropositive. CDR3 DNA sequence: TGTGCCAGCACCCTAGATCAATATGAGCAGTTCTTC. Amino acids: CASTLDQYEQFF.